Listed below are T cell receptor beta chains from one sample, sequenced in a study of blood T cells in healthy people across ages. From the 5' RACE reads, TCRdb called clonotypes with MiXCR, one entry per CDR3 protein. The sample comprises about 1.6 million distinct CDR3 sequences, 30% to 40% of which are singletons, and 10% to 12% rests with the top ten. Material for sequencing was blood. These receptors all stem from a young woman in good health. The CDR3 runs from the conserved cysteine through the conserved F or W. Each record gives: clone size, V gene, J gene, D gene, CDR3 protein, CDR3 DNA. A D gene is named only where the DNA matches it firmly. Only some rows state a clone size, as once, few, many or a class for expanded clones.

-	TRBV6-2/TRBV6-3	TRBJ2-4	-	CASNAHLTDRNGIQYF	TGTGCCAGCAACGCTCACCTAACAGACCGGAACGGCATTCAGTACTTC
few	TRBV12-3/TRBV12-4	TRBJ2-4	-	CASSPALGDQYF	TGTGCCAGCAGTCCAGCTTTGGGGGATCAGTACTTC
many	TRBV20-1	TRBJ2-1	TRBD2	CSATSGGPYNEQFF	TGCAGTGCGACTAGCGGGGGGCCCTACAATGAGCAGTTCTTC
-	TRBV27	TRBJ2-3	-	CAGSLGPASYTQYF	TGTGCCGGCAGTTTAGGGCCCGCCTCATATACGCAGTATTTT
-	TRBV9	TRBJ2-1	-	CASSAQFTGVGYNEQFF	TGTGCCAGCAGCGCCCAGTTCACGGGAGTGGGGTACAATGAGCAGTTCTTC
-	TRBV12-3/TRBV12-4	TRBJ2-1	-	CASSETRGYNEQFF	TGTGCCAGCAGTGAGACGAGGGGCTACAATGAGCAGTTCTTC
few	TRBV18	TRBJ2-3	TRBD2	CASSPSSGATDTQYF	TGTGCCAGCTCACCGTCTAGCGGAGCCACAGATACGCAGTATTTT
-	TRBV6-1	TRBJ2-3	-	CASSRLGTQYF	TGTGCCAGCAGCAGATTGGGTACGCAGTATTTT
-	TRBV4-2	TRBJ1-5	-	CASSQEGTDAREPQHF	TGTGCCAGCAGCCAAGAGGGAACAGATGCAAGGGAGCCCCAGCATTTT
few	TRBV2	TRBJ2-1	-	CASSRGSGNEQFF	TGTGCCAGCAGTAGGGGCTCAGGGAATGAGCAGTTCTTC
-	TRBV27	TRBJ2-1	-	CASSLSLSSPYNEQFF	TGTGCCAGCAGTTTATCACTCAGTAGCCCTTACAATGAGCAGTTCTTC
-	TRBV12-3/TRBV12-4	TRBJ2-2	-	CASSLSRFGELFF	TGTGCCAGCAGTTTAAGCCGGTTCGGGGAGCTGTTTTTT
-	TRBV5-1	TRBJ2-3	-	CASSLDQSDTQYF	TGCGCCAGCAGCTTGGACCAGTCAGATACGCAGTATTTT
many	TRBV4-1	TRBJ2-7	-	CASSQVGTGYEQYF	TGTGCCAGCAGCCAAGTAGGTACAGGCTACGAGCAGTACTTC
-	TRBV27	TRBJ2-5	-	CASSLFLGRSETQYF	TGTGCCAGCAGTTTATTTTTGGGGAGGAGTGAGACCCAGTACTTC
-	TRBV30	TRBJ1-1	TRBD1	CAWTLRGDTEAFF	TGTGCCTGGACCCTCAGGGGGGACACTGAAGCTTTCTTT
-	TRBV5-1	TRBJ2-1	-	CASSPGVYDNEQFF	TGCGCCAGCAGCCCGGGAGTTTACGACAATGAGCAGTTCTTC
-	TRBV27	TRBJ2-7	-	CASSLYKDEISTYEQYF	TGTGCCAGCAGTTTATACAAGGACGAGATTTCAACCTACGAGCAGTACTTC
many	TRBV18	TRBJ2-5	-	CASSPPGIQETQYF	TGTGCCAGCTCACCCCCGGGAATCCAAGAGACCCAGTACTTC
-	TRBV5-1	TRBJ2-6	TRBD1	CASSLADRPAGANVLTF	TGCGCCAGCAGCTTGGCGGACAGGCCGGCTGGGGCCAACGTCCTGACTTTC
-	TRBV5-1	TRBJ2-1	-	CASSLLQEGLDEQFF	TGCGCCAGCAGCTTGTTGCAGGAGGGCCTCGATGAGCAGTTCTTC
-	TRBV7-9	TRBJ1-1	-	CASSLGREDTEAFF	TGTGCCAGCAGCTTAGGCAGGGAGGACACTGAAGCTTTCTTT
-	TRBV3-1	TRBJ2-5	TRBD2	CASSPYLGGRGETQYF	TGTGCCAGCAGCCCCTACCTCGGAGGGAGGGGAGAGACCCAGTACTTC
-	TRBV20-1	TRBJ2-7	-	CSATGETSYEQYF	TGCAGTGCTACTGGCGAAACCTCCTACGAGCAGTACTTC
medium-sized	TRBV6-2/TRBV6-3	TRBJ2-3	TRBD2	CASTGLAETDTQYF	TGTGCCAGCACGGGACTAGCGGAGACAGATACGCAGTATTTT
-	TRBV2	TRBJ1-1	-	CASSVKDTEAFF	TGTGCCAGCAGCGTTAAAGACACTGAAGCTTTCTTT
few	TRBV5-1	TRBJ2-7	-	CASSLGGEQQYF	TGCGCCAGCAGCTTGGGCGGGGAGCAGCAGTACTTC
-	TRBV27	TRBJ1-5	TRBD1	CASSLSTGGGQPQHF	TGTGCCAGCAGTTTATCGACAGGGGGAGGCCAGCCCCAGCATTTT
-	TRBV18	TRBJ2-7	-	CASSPALPFEQYF	TGTGCCAGCTCACCGGCCCTGCCTTTCGAGCAGTACTTC
few	TRBV24-1	TRBJ2-4	-	CATSDSSRRYF	TGTGCCACCAGTGATTCGTCGAGGAGGTACTTC
-	TRBV10-3	TRBJ2-1	TRBD2	CAISRTSGRENEQFF	TGTGCCATCAGTAGGACTAGCGGGAGAGAAAATGAGCAGTTCTTC
many	TRBV12-3/TRBV12-4	TRBJ2-7	-	CASSFDRTYEQYF	TGTGCCAGCAGCTTCGACCGAACCTACGAGCAGTACTTC
few	TRBV6-1	TRBJ1-5	-	CASSDSAVGQNQPQHF	TGTGCCAGCAGTGATTCCGCGGTAGGACAGAATCAGCCCCAGCATTTT
many	TRBV29-1	TRBJ2-1	TRBD2	CSVDASGVPYNEQFF	TGCAGCGTTGACGCTAGCGGGGTGCCATACAATGAGCAGTTCTTC
once	TRBV7-9	TRBJ1-3	-	CASSSAASGNTIYF	TGTGCCAGCAGCTCCGCAGCCTCTGGAAACACCATATATTTT
-	TRBV28	TRBJ1-4	-	CASSPPREKLFF	TGTGCCAGCAGTCCGCCGAGGGAAAAACTGTTTTTT
many	TRBV29-1	TRBJ1-1	-	CSVDSGLNTEAFF	TGCAGCGTTGACAGTGGGCTCAACACTGAAGCTTTCTTT
once	TRBV12-3/TRBV12-4	TRBJ2-3	TRBD2	CASSPGGLARVSTDAQYF	TGTGCCAGCAGTCCCGGGGGGTTAGCCAGAGTGAGCACAGATGCGCAGTATTTT
many	TRBV2	TRBJ2-7	-	CASSEPGGYEQYF	TGTGCCAGCAGTGAACCCGGCGGCTACGAGCAGTACTTC
many	TRBV28	TRBJ2-5	TRBD2	CASSPGLAVQETQYF	TGTGCCAGCAGTCCCGGACTAGCGGTCCAAGAGACCCAGTACTTC
-	TRBV13	TRBJ1-2	-	CASSLLRESYGYTF	TGTGCCAGCAGCTTATTGCGGGAGTCCTATGGCTACACCTTC
-	TRBV9	TRBJ2-1	TRBD2	CAGSVGSGDYNEQFF	TGTGCCGGCAGCGTAGGGAGCGGGGACTACAATGAGCAGTTCTTC
many	TRBV29-1	TRBJ2-3	-	CSVRQDDTDTQYF	TGCAGCGTAAGACAGGACGACACAGATACGCAGTATTTT
-	TRBV18	TRBJ1-1	-	CASSQTRTDEAFF	TGTGCCAGCTCACAAACCAGGACCGACGAAGCTTTCTTT
-	TRBV30	TRBJ2-7	-	CAQGAGSYEQYF	TGTGCACAGGGCGCCGGGAGCTACGAGCAGTACTTC
many	TRBV7-8	TRBJ2-3	TRBD1	CASSRGTGWADTQYF	TGTGCCAGCAGCCGCGGGACAGGCTGGGCCGATACGCAGTATTTT
few	TRBV7-9	TRBJ1-1	-	CASSFPGKTEAFF	TGTGCCAGCAGCTTCCCAGGGAAGACTGAAGCTTTCTTT
many	TRBV10-3	TRBJ2-7	TRBD2	CAISGSTSGRPHEQYF	TGTGCCATCAGTGGGTCGACTAGCGGGAGACCCCACGAGCAGTACTTC
many	TRBV12-3/TRBV12-4	TRBJ1-5	TRBD1	CASSLANRDRVVQPQHF	TGTGCCAGCAGTTTAGCGAACCGGGACAGGGTGGTTCAGCCCCAGCATTTT
-	TRBV7-9	TRBJ2-7	-	CASSLMYGPHSYEQYF	TGTGCCAGCAGCTTAATGTACGGGCCCCACTCCTACGAGCAGTACTTC
-	TRBV12-3/TRBV12-4	TRBJ2-3	-	CASSPGLPTDAQYF	TGTGCCAGCAGTCCGGGACTTCCCACAGATGCGCAGTATTTT
-	TRBV6-5	TRBJ2-6	TRBD2	CASSRGRANVRTF	TGTGCCAGCAGCCGCGGGAGAGCCAACGTCCGGACTTTC
-	TRBV21-1	TRBJ1-6	-	CASSKGGQGLGSYNSPLHF	TGTGCCAGCAGCAAAGGGGGGCAGGGGTTAGGCTCCTATAATTCACCCCTCCACTTT